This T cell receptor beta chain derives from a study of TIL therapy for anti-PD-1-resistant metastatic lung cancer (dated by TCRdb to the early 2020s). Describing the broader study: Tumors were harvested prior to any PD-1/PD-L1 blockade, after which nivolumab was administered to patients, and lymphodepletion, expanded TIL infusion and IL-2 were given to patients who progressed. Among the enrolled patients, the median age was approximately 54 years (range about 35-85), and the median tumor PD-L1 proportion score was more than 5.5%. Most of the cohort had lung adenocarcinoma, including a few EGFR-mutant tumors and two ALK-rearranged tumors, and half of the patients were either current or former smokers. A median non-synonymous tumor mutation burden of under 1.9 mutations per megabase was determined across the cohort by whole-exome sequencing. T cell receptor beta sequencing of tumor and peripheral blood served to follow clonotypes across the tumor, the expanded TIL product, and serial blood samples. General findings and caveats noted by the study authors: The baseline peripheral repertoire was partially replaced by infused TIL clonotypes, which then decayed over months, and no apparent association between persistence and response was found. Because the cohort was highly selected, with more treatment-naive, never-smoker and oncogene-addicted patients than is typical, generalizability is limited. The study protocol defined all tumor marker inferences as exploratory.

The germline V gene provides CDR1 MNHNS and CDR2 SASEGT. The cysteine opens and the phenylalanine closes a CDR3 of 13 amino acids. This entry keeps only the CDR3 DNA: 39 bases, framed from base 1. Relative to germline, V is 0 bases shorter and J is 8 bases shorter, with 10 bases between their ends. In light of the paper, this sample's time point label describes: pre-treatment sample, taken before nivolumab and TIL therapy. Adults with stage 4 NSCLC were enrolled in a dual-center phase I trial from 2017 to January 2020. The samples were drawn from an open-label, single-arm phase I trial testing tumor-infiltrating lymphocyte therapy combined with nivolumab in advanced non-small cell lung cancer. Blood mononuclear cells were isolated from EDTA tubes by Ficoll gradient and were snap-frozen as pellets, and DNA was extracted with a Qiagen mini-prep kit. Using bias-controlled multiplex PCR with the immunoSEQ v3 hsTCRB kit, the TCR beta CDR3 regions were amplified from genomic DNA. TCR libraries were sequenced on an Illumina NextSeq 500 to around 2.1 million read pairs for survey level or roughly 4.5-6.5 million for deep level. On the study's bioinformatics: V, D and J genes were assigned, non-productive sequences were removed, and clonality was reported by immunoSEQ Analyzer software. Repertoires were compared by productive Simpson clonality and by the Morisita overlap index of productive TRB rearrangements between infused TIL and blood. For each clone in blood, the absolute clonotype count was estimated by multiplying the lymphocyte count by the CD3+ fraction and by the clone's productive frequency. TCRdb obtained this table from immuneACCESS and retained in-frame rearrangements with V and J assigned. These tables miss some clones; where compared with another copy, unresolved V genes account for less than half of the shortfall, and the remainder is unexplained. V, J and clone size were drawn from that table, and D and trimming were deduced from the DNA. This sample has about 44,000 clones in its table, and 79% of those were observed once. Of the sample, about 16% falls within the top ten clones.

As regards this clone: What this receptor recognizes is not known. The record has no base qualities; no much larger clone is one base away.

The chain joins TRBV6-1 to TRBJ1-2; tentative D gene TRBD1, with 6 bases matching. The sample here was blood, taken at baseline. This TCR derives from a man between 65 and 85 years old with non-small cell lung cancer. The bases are TGTGCCAGCAGTGAAGCCGATGGGGGCGGCTACACCTTC. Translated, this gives CASSEADGGGYTF.